The 8 T cell receptor beta chains listed next were all sequenced from one sample in a study of shared clonotypes between healthy human individuals. Generated by immunoSEQ multiplex PCR, the TCRdb table keeps only in-frame clones and is missing some. The sample holds about 1 million clones, about 70% seen once. The specimen sequenced was memory CD4+ T cells sorted from blood. Subset given: CD45RA-negative fraction. The receptors originated from a man between 18 and 35 years old in good health.

The rearrangement joins TRBV18 to TRBJ1-3; D is unclear. The germline V and J ends were trimmed by 6 bases and 4 bases, with 7 bases remaining between them. CDR1 and CDR2 from the germline V gene are KGHSH and LQKENI. The CDR3 loop spans 12 amino acids. The DNA for the CDR3 is TGTGCCAGCTCTCCGATAGGAAACACCATATATTTT. Translating it yields CASSPIGNTIYF.

CDR3 loop: CASSLGLGQGQETQYF. CDR3 coding DNA: TGTGCCAGCAGCTTGGGTTTGGGCCAGGGCCAAGAGACCCAGTACTTC. The chain is built from TRBV5-4 and TRBJ2-5; possible D gene TRBD1, 5 bases. Trimming removed 0 bases from V and 1 base from J, with 13 bases in between. Germline V gene sequence: CDR1 SGHNT, CDR2 YYREEE (reference sequence). CDR3 size: 16 residues.

The chain uses TRBV10-2 and TRBJ1-6, with a weak D call TRBD1 (6 bases). V was trimmed by 6 bases and J by 7 bases, leaving 13 bases between them. The CDR3 has 14 amino acids. Looked up from germline, CDR1 is WSHSY and CDR2 is SAAADI. CDR3 in DNA: TGCGCCAGCAGACAGGGAACGGAAAATTCACCCCTCCACTTT. It translates to CASRQGTENSPLHF.

The rearrangement uses TRBV19 and TRBJ2-7; 11 bases agree with TRBD1. Per germline, CDR1 LNHDA and CDR2 SQIVND (reference sequence). The V segment lost 6 bases and the J segment 7 bases; nucleotides outside the gene matches: 8. There are 14 residues in the CDR3. The CDR3 loop reads CASRPGQGVREQYF. CDR3 nucleotides: TGTGCCAGTAGGCCGGGACAGGGGGTTCGGGAGCAGTACTTC.

The J gene is TRBJ2-3, the V gene TRBV30; D gene unclear. Trimming took off 3 bases at V and 6 bases at J, with 10 bases between the two ends. The CDR3 length is 12 residues. Per germline, CDR1 GTSNPN and CDR2 SVGIG (reference sequence). In DNA form, the CDR3 reads TGTGCCTGGAGCCCTGCTTCGGATACGCAGTATTTT. Its translation is CAWSPASDTQYF.

Only a few counts were recorded for this clone. This chain joins TRBV2 and TRBJ2-5; maybe TRBD1 (5 bases). The germline CDR1 and CDR2 sequences are SNHLY and FYNNEI. V lost 2 bases and J 6 bases, leaving 10 bases between the germline ends. The CDR3 loop spans 13 amino acids. CDR3 DNA sequence: TGTGCCAGCAGTGAACCTTCAGGGAAGACCCAGTACTTC. Its protein product is CASSEPSGKTQYF.

This chain joins TRBV19 and TRBJ2-1; 7 bases line up with TRBD2. The germline V gene has CDR1 LNHDA and CDR2 SQIVND (reference sequence). The CDR3 runs to 13 residues. The V segment lost 6 bases and the J segment 2 bases; nucleotides outside the gene matches: 1. CDR3: CASSGTTYNEQFF. CDR3 DNA: TGTGCCAGTAGCGGGACTACCTACAATGAGCAGTTCTTC.

The table lists this clone with a few counts. The DNA for the CDR3 is TGTGCCAGCAGTGAGGGCTCAGGCGGGAGCTCCTACAATGAGCAGTTCTTC. It is translated as CASSEGSGGSSYNEQFF. This sequence joins TRBV6-4 and TRBJ2-1; TRBD2 matches at 7 bases. This CDR3 spans 17 amino acids. From germline, CDR1 is MRHNA and CDR2 SNTAGT. With 3 bases clipped from V and 0 bases from J, the junction kept 8 bases outside the gene matches.